This record covers a single T cell receptor beta chain. This clone's antigen is unknown. No quality values exist for individual bases; no much larger clone is one base distant. TCRbeta CDR3 regions were amplified from genomic DNA using the immunoSEQ Assay, a bias-controlled multiplex PCR. In the authors' own workflow: Nucleated cell counts per sample were estimated from amplification of reference gene primers within the assay. Sequence reads were collapsed and filtered to measure the absolute abundance of every unique TCRbeta CDR3 rearrangement. For each sample, productive Simpson clonality was calculated as the square root of Simpson's diversity index across productive rearrangements. Not all clones reach the TCRdb copy of this immuneACCESS table, which keeps in-frame sequences only. Checked studies attribute under half of the gap to unresolved V genes and leave the rest unexplained. V and J calls and clone size follow that table, whereas D and trimming were derived from the DNA. This sample comprises some 150,000 clones, 88% of them detected only once. In total, the top ten clones hold 2.3% of the sample.

These data originate in a study of blood T cell repertoires in COVID-19 (dated by TCRdb to 2020 to 2021). About the investigation overall: Collaborator samples came from the United States, Italy and Spain and covered acute and convalescent phases of COVID-19. The samples were drawn from the first 160 participants of the ongoing ImmuneRACE study and from 950 to 1,500 subjects provided by 6 global collaborators. Sample metadata almost always included a de-identified subject ID, COVID-19 status, age in years and sex. The prospective study material was composed of cDNA or gDNA derived from T cells, B-cell-depleted T cells, or PBMCs. Where HLA class I and class II types were available, the types were taken from metadata supplied by the sample provider, not from assay-based typing. A freely available public database, intended as a resource for researchers studying the immune response to SARS-CoV-2, is where the repertoires were released. Deeply sampled blood TCRbeta repertoires from subjects exposed to, actively infected with, or recovered from COVID-19 were included in the dataset. Broader findings and caveats from the paper: The amount of clinical and demographic metadata varied by source and participant and was provided uncurated.

V gives up 8 bases and J gives up 5 bases, and the segment between their germline ends measures 9 bases. The CDR3 sequence holds 11 residues, the cysteine and phenylalanine included. Only the CDR3 part of the read is kept: 33 bases, read in frame from the first base. CDR1 and CDR2, looked up from the germline V gene (reference sequence), are LGHDT and YNNKEL. Whole blood was collected in K2EDTA tubes by collaborating institutions according to the institutions' own protocols. For TCRbeta analysis, collaborator samples were shipped as frozen whole blood, as isolated PBMCs, or as DNA extracted from either sample type.

The source material was peripheral blood. The TCR sequence derives from a human donor in a cohort sampled during active COVID-19. The chain employs TRBV3-1 (or the pseudogene TRBV3-2) and TRBJ1-1; no confident D gene assignment can be made. The CDR3 region reads CASVGGTEAFF. The DNA sequence is TGTGCCAGCGTGGGAGGGACTGAAGCTTTCTTT.